These 8 T cell receptor beta chains originate from one sample sequenced in a study of CD8 T cells in ankylosing spondylitis. The antigens for these receptors are not known. Study conclusions and caveats: Typical of ankylosing spondylitis blood, it appeared, was a TCR beta motif of seven to nine highly homologous variants.

TCRdb analysed the 5' RACE reads with MiXCR anew, one entry per CDR3 protein. This sample has about 500,000 distinct CDR3 sequences, with about 5% found just once. The sample consisted of blood, either unsorted or a sorted T cell fraction (not recorded which). The source of these receptors is a male donor with ankylosing spondylitis.

This clonotype was counted many times. V usage is TRBV2 and J usage is TRBJ1-1; no clear D gene. Trimming left V 3 bases short and J 3 bases short, with 8 bases between. The CDR3 covers 13 residues. CDR1 SNHLY and CDR2 FYNNEI come from the germline V gene. The CDR3 DNA is TGTGCCAGCAGTGACCGGGGAGACACTGAAGCTTTCTTT. Residues: CASSDRGDTEAFF.

This clonotype was recorded at least ten times. J is TRBJ1-1 and V is TRBV5-4; the D is unclear. This CDR3 has 14 amino acids. Trimming took 0 bases from V and 4 from J, leaving 10 bases between them. Germline-derived CDR1 and CDR2 are SGHNT and YYREEE (reference sequence). CDR3 nucleotides: TGTGCCAGCAGCTTGGGAATTCGTGGCACTGAAGCTTTCTTT. Protein product: CASSLGIRGTEAFF. Drawing the rest from reference TRBV5-4 and TRBJ1-1, the complete variable domain is ETGVTQSPTHLIKTRGQQVTLRCSSQSGHNTVSWYQQALGQGPQFIFQYYREEENGRGNFPPRFSGLQFPNYSSELNVNALELDDSALYLCASSLGIRGTEAFFGQGTRLTVV.

This clonotype was seen ten or more times. The rearrangement links TRBV27 to TRBJ2-6, with a weak D call TRBD2 (5 bases). The V end was cut by 3 bases, the J end by 2 bases, with 14 bases between. The CDR3 has 17 amino acids. In germline, CDR1 is MNHEY, CDR2 SMNVEV (reference sequence). The CDR3 is CASSFRGRGPGANVLTF. CDR3 nucleotides: TGTGCCAGCAGTTTCAGAGGTCGGGGTCCTGGGGCCAACGTCCTGACTTTC. The full variable domain, its missing parts supplied by reference TRBV27 and TRBJ2-6, is EAQVTQNPRYLITVTGKKLTVTCSQNMNHEYMSWYRQDPGLGLRQIYYSMNVEVTDKGDVPEGYKVSRKEKRNFPLILESPSPNQTSLYFCASSFRGRGPGANVLTFGAGSRLTVL.

This chain uses TRBV11-1 with TRBJ2-1, with TRBD1 as a possible D gene (6 bases). CDR3 length equals 13 residues. Germline CDR1 reads SGHAT; CDR2 reads FQDESV (reference sequence). The ends were cut back, 0 bases at V and 8 bases at J, with 8 bases in the middle. The CDR3 sequence is CASSLAQGYEQFF. The CDR3 DNA reads as TGTGCCAGCAGCTTAGCGCAGGGGTATGAGCAGTTCTTC.

Only a few counts were recorded for this clonotype. The chain joins TRBV5-1 to TRBJ2-7; 8 bases line up with TRBD1. The CDR3 covers 17 residues. CDR1 SGHRS and CDR2 YFSETQ come from the germline V gene. After removal of 4 bases from V and 4 bases from J, the junction contained 16 bases not matched to a gene. The CDR3 DNA reads TGCGCCAGCAGCGCTACGATGAACCGGGACAGGTCATACGAGCAGTACTTC. Translated, it gives CASSATMNRDRSYEQYF.

This clonotype was observed at least ten times. The chain couples TRBV20-1 to TRBJ1-5; perhaps TRBD1 as D (6 bases). The CDR3 is 15 amino acids. Trimming took 0 bases from V and 4 from J, leaving 13 bases between them. Looked up from germline, CDR1 is DFQATT and CDR2 is SNEGSKA (reference sequence). CDR3 region: CSARDLRDNNQPQHF. CDR3 nucleotide sequence: TGCAGTGCTAGAGATTTACGGGACAATAATCAGCCCCAGCATTTT.

V is TRBV7-6 and J is TRBJ2-5, with D perhaps being TRBD1 or TRBD2 (5 bases each). Germline loops: CDR1 SGHVS, CDR2 FNYEAQ. The CDR3 extends over 15 amino acids. Trimming pared 7 bases from V and 5 bases from J, leaving 20 bases between. CDR3 region: CASTFTSSWGETQYF. The CDR3 DNA is TGTGCCAGCACCTTCACCTCTAGCTGGGGGGAGACCCAGTACTTC.

At least ten counts were recorded for this clonotype. The chain is built from TRBV4-3 and TRBJ2-3, with D tentatively TRBD2 (5 bases). CDR1 and CDR2 (germline): LGHNA, YSLEER. Deletions cut 1 base from V and 4 bases from J, with 12 bases between. The CDR3 loop spans 15 amino acids. The CDR3 loop is CASSQAGWESDTQYF. CDR3 nucleotide sequence: TGCGCCAGCAGCCAAGCCGGGTGGGAGTCAGATACGCAGTATTTT.